The entry that follows covers one T cell receptor beta chain sequence. The sample comes from a study of cytotoxic CD8 clonotypes in ibrutinib-treated CLL. TCRdb's copy holds only in-frame clones and misses some; the assay was immunoSEQ multiplex PCR. The sample yields over 250,000 clones, 76% seen once. V was pared by 1 base and J by 6 bases, with 6 bases between. Germline CDR1 is SGHRS and CDR2 is YFSETQ. CDR3 length: 12 amino acids. The genes are TRBV5-1 and TRBJ2-3; D ambiguous. The origin of this receptor is a human donor with chronic lymphocytic leukemia. Sequencing used PBMCs, obtained at disease progression, from a patient treated with ibrutinib. CDR3 loop: CASSLRLDTQYF. The CDR3 DNA is TGCGCCAGCAGCTTGAGGCTGGATACGCAGTATTTT. The variable domain in full, completed from reference TRBV5-1 and TRBJ2-3, reads KAGVTQTPRYLIKTRGQQVTLSCSPISGHRSVSWYQQTPGQGLQFLFEYFSETQRNKGNFPGRFSGRQFSNSRSEMNVSTLELGDSALYLCASSLRLDTQYFGPGTRLTVL.